The rows below give T cell receptor beta chains drawn from one sample of a study of blood T cells in healthy people across ages. TCRdb called the 5' RACE reads again in MiXCR, with one record for every CDR3 protein. The table records about 670,000 distinct CDR3 sequences, approximately 40% of them present only once. Sequencing used blood. These receptors originate from a man at least 80 years old in good health. Each CDR3 is given with its conserved first and last residue. The order of the fields is V gene, J gene, clone size, D gene, CDR3 DNA, CDR3 protein. D genes are given only for firm matches. The size of a clone is reported for some rows only, either as once, few or many, or as a class for expanded clones.

V gene: TRBV20-1; J gene: TRBJ2-7; clone size: few; D gene: NA; CDR3 DNA: TGCAGTGCTAGTATGCGGGGCTACGAGCAGTACTTC; CDR3 protein: CSASMRGYEQYF
V gene: TRBV20-1; J gene: TRBJ2-3; clone size: few; D gene: TRBD2; CDR3 DNA: TGCAGTGCACCGGGACTAGACACCATCCGGGCGGCAGATACGCAGTATTTT; CDR3 protein: CSAPGLDTIRAADTQYF
V gene: TRBV2; J gene: TRBJ2-1; clone size: few; D gene: NA; CDR3 DNA: TGTGCCAGCACGACTGGCTACAATGAGCAGTTCTTC; CDR3 protein: CASTTGYNEQFF
V gene: TRBV5-6; J gene: TRBJ2-3; clone size: NA; D gene: NA; CDR3 DNA: TGTGCCAGCAGCTGGAGGGTTGGGCGAACAGATACGCAGTATTTT; CDR3 protein: CASSWRVGRTDTQYF
V gene: TRBV20-1; J gene: TRBJ2-1; clone size: many; D gene: NA; CDR3 DNA: TGCAGTGCCCTAAGGGGGGGTTTGCCCTACAATGAGCAGTTCTTC; CDR3 protein: CSALRGGLPYNEQFF
V gene: TRBV10-3; J gene: TRBJ2-7; clone size: many; D gene: NA; CDR3 DNA: TGTGCCATCAGTGACAGCTTAGCCTACGAGCAGTACTTC; CDR3 protein: CAISDSLAYEQYF
V gene: TRBV20-1; J gene: TRBJ2-4; clone size: few; D gene: TRBD2; CDR3 DNA: TGCAGTGCTAGAGAAGGCGGGAGGTCGGTCAAAAACATTCAGTACTTC; CDR3 protein: CSAREGGRSVKNIQYF
V gene: TRBV29-1; J gene: TRBJ1-1; clone size: NA; D gene: NA; CDR3 DNA: TGCAGCGTAACCCGTTCAGGGTTCCTTGGGACTGAAGCTTTCTTT; CDR3 protein: CSVTRSGFLGTEAFF
V gene: TRBV5-1; J gene: TRBJ2-3; clone size: NA; D gene: TRBD1; CDR3 DNA: TGCGCCAGCGGGACAGGGAGCACAGATACGCAGTATTTT; CDR3 protein: CASGTGSTDTQYF
V gene: TRBV20-1; J gene: TRBJ2-1; clone size: NA; D gene: NA; CDR3 DNA: TGCAGTGCTAGACCGGGGGACAATGAGCAGTTCTTC; CDR3 protein: CSARPGDNEQFF
V gene: TRBV15; J gene: TRBJ2-7; clone size: NA; D gene: TRBD1; CDR3 DNA: TGTGCCACCAGCAGAAACTACCCCGGACAGGGGTTAAACGAGCAGTACTTC; CDR3 protein: CATSRNYPGQGLNEQYF
V gene: TRBV24-1; J gene: TRBJ2-5; clone size: NA; D gene: NA; CDR3 DNA: TGTGCCACTGGGGCCGGGACCTTATACAATGAGCAGTACTTC; CDR3 protein: CATGAGTLYNEQYF
V gene: TRBV6-5; J gene: TRBJ2-5; clone size: NA; D gene: TRBD1; CDR3 DNA: TGTGCCAGCAGTGTGGGACAGCTCCCTCAAGAGACCCAGTACTTC; CDR3 protein: CASSVGQLPQETQYF
V gene: TRBV6-6; J gene: TRBJ1-2; clone size: few; D gene: NA; CDR3 DNA: TGTGCCAGCAGTTACGACAGGACTGGTGGCTACACCTTC; CDR3 protein: CASSYDRTGGYTF
V gene: TRBV4-3; J gene: TRBJ1-2; clone size: NA; D gene: NA; CDR3 DNA: TGCGCCAGCAGCCAAGAGATCGGGGTCCCCCTCTATGGCTACACCTTC; CDR3 protein: CASSQEIGVPLYGYTF
V gene: TRBV4-3; J gene: TRBJ2-1; clone size: NA; D gene: NA; CDR3 DNA: TGCGCCAGCAGCCCCATCGGGGAAAGGGATGAGCAGTTCTTC; CDR3 protein: CASSPIGERDEQFF
V gene: TRBV30; J gene: TRBJ2-7; clone size: few; D gene: NA; CDR3 DNA: TGTGCCTGGTCTTACGAGCAGTACTTC; CDR3 protein: CAWSYEQYF
V gene: TRBV7-9; J gene: TRBJ1-4; clone size: few; D gene: NA; CDR3 DNA: TGTGCCAGCAGCTCCCCCTTATGGAGGGAAAAACTGTTTTTT; CDR3 protein: CASSSPLWREKLFF
V gene: TRBV6-1; J gene: TRBJ2-7; clone size: many; D gene: TRBD1; CDR3 DNA: TGTGCCAGCAGTGGGACAGGGGGCATGAGGTACGAGCAGTACTTC; CDR3 protein: CASSGTGGMRYEQYF
V gene: TRBV7-8; J gene: TRBJ2-1; clone size: once; D gene: TRBD2; CDR3 DNA: TGTGCCAGCAGAGGCGGGGGAATCTACAATGAGCAGTTCTTC; CDR3 protein: CASRGGGIYNEQFF
V gene: TRBV29-1; J gene: TRBJ2-5; clone size: few; D gene: NA; CDR3 DNA: TGCAGCGCTGAACGGGGGGCATGGGGGACCCAGTACTTC; CDR3 protein: CSAERGAWGTQYF
V gene: TRBV20-1; J gene: TRBJ2-7; clone size: few; D gene: TRBD2; CDR3 DNA: TGCAGTGCTATAAGCGGGAGAGGGTACGAGCAGTACTTC; CDR3 protein: CSAISGRGYEQYF
V gene: TRBV6-5; J gene: TRBJ2-7; clone size: NA; D gene: NA; CDR3 DNA: TGTGCCAGCAGTCCTAGTGAGAGAGGGACCGAGCAGTACTTC; CDR3 protein: CASSPSERGTEQYF
V gene: TRBV7-6; J gene: TRBJ1-2; clone size: NA; D gene: TRBD1; CDR3 DNA: TGTGCCAGCAGCTACTACGACAGGGGAAAAAGTGGCTACACCTTC; CDR3 protein: CASSYYDRGKSGYTF
V gene: TRBV19; J gene: TRBJ1-6; clone size: NA; D gene: TRBD1; CDR3 DNA: TGTGCCAGTAGTGGGGGACAGGAGGGTCGAAATTCACCCCTCCACTTT; CDR3 protein: CASSGGQEGRNSPLHF
V gene: TRBV6-2/TRBV6-3; J gene: TRBJ2-1; clone size: NA; D gene: TRBD1; CDR3 DNA: TGTGCCAGCAGCAGAGGGGCAGGGGGTGCCGGTGAGCAGTTCTTC; CDR3 protein: CASSRGAGGAGEQFF
V gene: TRBV7-9; J gene: TRBJ2-3; clone size: NA; D gene: TRBD2; CDR3 DNA: TGTGCCAGCAGCTTAGCGCTAACGCGGGAGGGCTCAGATACGCAGTATTTT; CDR3 protein: CASSLALTREGSDTQYF
V gene: TRBV11-2; J gene: TRBJ2-3; clone size: NA; D gene: TRBD2; CDR3 DNA: TGTGCCAGCAGCTTAGCCGTAGCGGGAGTGGATACGCAGTATTTT; CDR3 protein: CASSLAVAGVDTQYF
V gene: TRBV3-1; J gene: TRBJ2-1; clone size: NA; D gene: TRBD2; CDR3 DNA: TGTGCCAGCAGCCAAGAGGGGGGGGGACAGATAACTAGCGGGAGGCGTCATGAGCAGTTCTTC; CDR3 protein: CASSQEGGGQITSGRRHEQFF
V gene: TRBV9; J gene: TRBJ2-5; clone size: NA; D gene: TRBD1; CDR3 DNA: TGTGCCAGCAGCGTAGCCGGAGGACAGGCGCCGAAGACCCAGTACTTC; CDR3 protein: CASSVAGGQAPKTQYF
V gene: TRBV20-1; J gene: TRBJ2-7; clone size: NA; D gene: NA; CDR3 DNA: TGCAGTGCTAGCAGGGACTACGAGCAGTACTTC; CDR3 protein: CSASRDYEQYF
V gene: TRBV12-3/TRBV12-4; J gene: TRBJ1-5; clone size: NA; D gene: NA; CDR3 DNA: TGTGCCAGCAGTATCCGGGCCCTGCGGAATCAGCCCCAGCATTTT; CDR3 protein: CASSIRALRNQPQHF